Listed here are 26 T cell receptor beta chains from one sample, sequenced in a study of metastatic and nonmetastatic thyroid tumors. Ahead of thyroid surgery, no patient had received treatment of any kind. TCRdb re-called the PCR reads with MiXCR. This sample carries a few thousand clones, approximately 33% of them seen once, and the ten largest clones take roughly a quarter. Sequencing was done on a sample of adjacent normal tissue. The origin of the receptors is a male donor with papillary thyroid cancer or a benign thyroid nodule (not recorded which). Some clones in this sample may be carry-over from other donors' samples.

The chain joins TRBV29-1 to TRBJ1-2; 8 bases match TRBD1. Per germline, CDR1 SQVTM and CDR2 ANQGSEA. CDR3 length: 13 residues. Losses at the gene ends were 2 bases for V and 4 bases for J; bases not matched to a gene: 3. DNA for the CDR3: TGCAGCGTTGAAACAGGGGGGCCCTATGGCTACACCTTC. Protein: CSVETGGPYGYTF.

The chain's CDR3 is CASSLGRIQETQYF. DNA of the CDR3: TGTGCCAGCAGTTTAGGTAGAATCCAAGAGACCCAGTACTTC. The chain uses TRBV12-3 or TRBV12-4 and TRBJ2-5; D gene uncertain. Between the trimmed V and J ends, which lost 1 base and 1 base, there was a span of 7 bases. This CDR3 contains 14 residues.

In its sample, this clone was seen a few times. The rearrangement uses TRBV12-3 or TRBV12-4 and TRBJ2-1; D is undetermined. This CDR3 comprises 12 residues. Trimming removed 6 bases at V and 5 bases at J, with 8 bases between. The CDR3 here is CASSRADNEQFF. DNA for the CDR3: TGTGCCAGCAGCCGCGCCGACAATGAGCAGTTCTTC.

This clone is categorized as medium-sized. J is TRBJ2-1 and V is TRBV9; TRBD2 agrees at 7 bases. The germline gives CDR1 SGDLS, CDR2 YYNGEE. This CDR3 has 15 amino acids. V trimming: 4 bases; J trimming: 0 bases; junction bases outside the gene matches: 4. As DNA, the CDR3 is TGTGCCAGCAGCCTGGGGGGGGACTCCTACAATGAGCAGTTCTTC. Its translation: CASSLGGDSYNEQFF. Supplemented by reference TRBV9 and TRBJ2-1, the full variable domain reads DSGVTQTPKHLITATGQRVTLRCSPRSGDLSVYWYQQSLDQGLQFLIQYYNGEERAKGNILERFSAQQFPDLHSELNLSSLELGDSALYFCASSLGGDSYNEQFFGPGTRLTVL.

This clone was recorded only once. The genes are TRBV30 and TRBJ1-1; no definite D call. Trimming took off 5 bases at V and 8 bases at J, with 21 bases between the two ends. Germline CDR1 is GTSNPN and CDR2 is SVGIG (reference sequence). The CDR3 has 14 amino acids. CDR3 sequence: CAWCRAEMLLEAFF. CDR3 DNA: TGTGCCTGGTGTCGGGCAGAGATGCTTCTGGAAGCTTTCTTT.

This clone was observed many times. The gene calls are TRBV28 and TRBJ1-6; unclear D gene. Deletions cut 7 bases from V and 0 bases from J, with 10 bases between. CDR3 length: 15 amino acids. Per germline, CDR1 MDHEN and CDR2 SYDVKM. This CDR3 reads CASKQHSSYNSPLHF. The CDR3 region has the DNA TGTGCCAGCAAACAACACAGCTCCTATAATTCACCCCTCCACTTT.

Judged by abundance, this clone is large. This chain uses TRBV7-2 with TRBJ2-1, with 10 positions matching TRBD2. J gave up 7 bases and V 5 bases, and 11 bases lay outside the gene matches. The CDR3 sequence is 16 residues long. From germline, CDR1 is SGHTA and CDR2 FQGNSA. The CDR3 sequence is CASSRSASGSWNEQFF. The CDR3 bases are TGTGCCAGCAGCCGATCAGCTAGCGGGAGCTGGAATGAGCAGTTCTTC.

Note on this clone: The junction departs from the called germline gene at one end, perhaps through a read error. The CDR3 protein is CASGVCQGATGELFF. The CDR3 bases are TGTGCCAGCGGCGTATGTCAGGGGGCCACCGGGGAGCTGTTCTTT. This chain connects TRBV9 to TRBJ2-2; 8 nucleotides line up with TRBD1. This CDR3 comprises 15 residues. Germline V CDR1 and CDR2: SGDLS, YYNGEE.

The chain has TRBV20-1 and TRBJ1-3, with a possible D match to TRBD1 (5 bases). CDR1 is DFQATT, CDR2 SNEGSKA, per germline (reference sequence). V lost 0 bases and J lost 8, with 20 bases in between. The CDR3 has 16 amino acids. Written as DNA, the CDR3 is TGCAGTGCTAGAGATGGGGGTAGTGTCGGAGGGCACACCATATATTTT. This encodes CSARDGGSVGGHTIYF.

This clone was picked up many times. This chain links TRBV11-2 with TRBJ2-5, with D possibly matching TRBD2 (5 bases). V gave up 5 bases and J gave up 3 bases, with 13 bases separating them. Germline-derived CDR1 and CDR2 are SGHAT and FQNNGV. This CDR3 is 14 amino acids long. As DNA, the CDR3 is TGTGCCAGCAGCCTTGCAAGCGGAAAAGAGACCCAGTACTTC. It yields the protein CASSLASGKETQYF.

This clone was detected a few times. CDR3 in amino acids: CASNILPYNSPLHF. For the CDR3, the DNA is TGTGCCAGCAACATTCTGCCCTATAATTCACCCCTCCACTTT. This rearrangement joins TRBV28 to TRBJ1-6; the D is unclear. This CDR3 is 14 amino acids long. V lost 7 bases to trimming and J lost 2 bases, with 9 bases between them. CDR1 MDHEN and CDR2 SYDVKM come from the germline V gene.

By sample fraction, this clone is medium-sized. A read error may account for a junction end that differs from germline. The J gene is TRBJ2-1, the V gene TRBV20-1; D remains unclear. Per the germline V gene, CDR1 is DFQATT and CDR2 is SNEGSKA (reference sequence). The CDR3 consists of 14 residues. For the CDR3, the DNA is TGCAGTGCTAGATTAGTGGGGTCCTCCAATGAGCAGTTCTTC. Translating it yields CSARLVGSSNEQFF.

The rearrangement joins TRBV20-1 to TRBJ1-2; D not resolved. Trimming left V 3 bases short and J 6 bases short, with 23 bases between. Looked up from germline, CDR1 is DFQATT and CDR2 is SNEGSKA (reference sequence). The CDR3 spans 16 residues. In DNA form, the CDR3 reads TGCAGTGCTAGGTCCATATTGGAGGGAATAGGAAATGGCTACACCTTC. Protein sequence: CSARSILEGIGNGYTF.

The CDR3 here is CASSLHGTGAPSSYEQYF. The CDR3 region has the DNA TGTGCCAGCAGCTTACACGGGACAGGGGCCCCATCCTCCTACGAGCAGTACTTC. This sequence joins TRBV11-2 and TRBJ2-7; 10 bases agree with TRBD1. V dropped 2 bases and J dropped 0; count of bases not matched to a gene: 10. The CDR3 totals 18 residues. Germline loops: CDR1 SGHAT, CDR2 FQNNGV.

DNA for the CDR3: TGCGCCAGCAGCTTGTTGGGACCTGGCACTGAAGCTTTCTTT. It codes for CASSLLGPGTEAFF. The V gene is TRBV5-1, the J gene TRBJ1-1; weak D call: TRBD1 (5 bases). Germline CDR1 SGHRS, CDR2 YFSETQ. V shed 1 base and J shed 4 bases, with 11 bases lying between them. The CDR3 sequence is 14 residues long.

This clone was found a few times. This chain connects TRBV15 to TRBJ2-2; 12 positions match TRBD1. Germline loops: CDR1 LNHNV, CDR2 YYDKDF (reference sequence). The CDR3 loop spans 15 amino acids. V lost 5 bases, J lost 7 bases, and 5 bases stayed unmatched. The CDR3 is CATSRDRGRYGELFF. DNA of the CDR3: TGTGCCACCAGCCGGGACAGGGGGCGTTACGGGGAGCTGTTTTTT.

This clone was detected a few times. The chain uses TRBV5-1 and TRBJ1-6; TRBD1 agrees at 8 bases. CDR1 and CDR2 from the germline V gene are SGHRS and YFSETQ. V dropped 0 bases and J dropped 10; count of bases not matched to a gene: 3. The length of the CDR3 is 14 residues. The CDR3 region is CASSLGQGSSPLHF. CDR3 nucleotide sequence: TGCGCCAGCAGCTTGGGACAGGGGAGCTCACCCCTCCACTTT.

This CDR3 is CASTAPLGGQGTSYEQYF. In DNA, the CDR3 is TGTGCCAGCACCGCCCCATTGGGAGGACAGGGCACCTCCTACGAGCAGTACTTC. The rearrangement joins TRBV11-2 to TRBJ2-7; 8 bases match TRBD1. Unmatched junction bases numbered 17, after V lost 7 bases and J lost 0 bases. The CDR3 sequence is 18 residues long. Germline assignment: CDR1 SGHAT and CDR2 FQNNGV.

Notes on this clone: The sample carries other DNA sequences with the same CDR3. The chain recombines TRBV7-2 with TRBJ2-2; D possibly corresponds to TRBD1 (6 bases). The CDR3 sequence is 15 residues long. CDR1 is SGHTA, CDR2 FQGNSA, per germline. V dropped 4 bases and J dropped 1 base, with 10 bases sitting between them. The CDR3 nucleotides read TGTGCCAGCAGCTCTCTGGACAGGAACACCGGGGAGCTGTTTTTT. It encodes CASSSLDRNTGELFF.

There are many counts of this clone. This rearrangement joins TRBV10-3 to TRBJ2-7, with 12 bases lining up with TRBD2. The germline CDR1 and CDR2 sequences are ENHRY and SYGVKD. The CDR3 totals 14 residues. V trimming: 7 bases; J trimming: 5 bases; junction bases outside the gene matches: 6. This CDR3 is CAIMWTSGDNEQYF. In DNA form, the CDR3 reads TGTGCCATCATGTGGACTAGCGGGGACAACGAGCAGTACTTC.

The chain recombines TRBV6-5 with TRBJ1-3; 7 bases fit TRBD1. CDR1 and CDR2 from the germline V gene are MNHEY and SVGAGI. This CDR3 has 16 amino acids. The J segment lost 4 bases and the V segment lost 3 bases, leaving 9 bases of the junction unmatched. DNA of the CDR3: TGTGCCAGCAGTTATTCCCTCCAGGGGGTGGGAAACACCATATATTTT. Translation gives CASSYSLQGVGNTIYF.

This clone has just a few counts. An end of the junction does not agree with germline; a read error may underlie this. The chain links TRBV6-5 to TRBJ1-4; the match to TRBD1 covers 7 bases. The CDR3 is made up of 17 amino acids. CDR1 and CDR2 from the germline V gene are MNHEY and SVGAGI. CDR3 in amino acids: CASSSDRVDLDNGKLFF. DNA of the CDR3: TGCGCCAGCAGTTCCGACAGGGTAGACCTGGATAATGGAAAACTGTTTTTT.

This clone was seen a handful of times. The rearrangement joins TRBV6-1 to TRBJ1-4, with TRBD1 as a possible D gene (6 bases). From germline, CDR1 is MNHNS and CDR2 SASEGT. Trimming shortened V by 5 bases and J by 4 bases, and 14 bases separated the two germline ends. The CDR3 contains 15 residues. The CDR3 DNA reads as TGTGCCAGCAGTCCCGGACAGTCCCATAATGAAAAACTGTTTTTT. Its translation is CASSPGQSHNEKLFF.

This chain joins TRBV20-1 and TRBJ2-7; 7 positions agree with TRBD2. The CDR3 has 15 residues. V lost 0 bases, J lost 0 bases, and 5 bases stayed unmatched. CDR1 and CDR2 (germline): DFQATT, SNEGSKA (reference sequence). CDR3 region: CSARDISGRSYEQYF. CDR3 bases: TGCAGTGCTAGAGATATTAGCGGGCGCTCCTACGAGCAGTACTTC.

This clone was counted only a few times. The sample holds other DNA sequences that translate to the same CDR3. The CDR3 DNA sequence: TGTGCCAGCAGCGGATCAAACACTGAAGCTTTCTTT. Amino acids: CASSGSNTEAFF. This chain connects TRBV9 to TRBJ1-1; D gene ambiguous. Germline lookup yields CDR1 SGDLS and CDR2 YYNGEE. V was clipped by 3 bases and J by 2 bases, with 5 bases between them. The CDR3 has 12 amino acids.

The chain employs TRBV11-2 and TRBJ1-4, with D perhaps TRBD1 (6 bases). Germline V CDR1 and CDR2: SGHAT, FQNNGV. This CDR3 has 15 residues. The V end was cut by 1 base, the J end by 7 bases, with 13 bases between. In nucleotides, the CDR3 is TGTGCCAGCAGCTTAGTAGGGGGAATGGGTGAAAAACTGTTTTTT. Its translation is CASSLVGGMGEKLFF.